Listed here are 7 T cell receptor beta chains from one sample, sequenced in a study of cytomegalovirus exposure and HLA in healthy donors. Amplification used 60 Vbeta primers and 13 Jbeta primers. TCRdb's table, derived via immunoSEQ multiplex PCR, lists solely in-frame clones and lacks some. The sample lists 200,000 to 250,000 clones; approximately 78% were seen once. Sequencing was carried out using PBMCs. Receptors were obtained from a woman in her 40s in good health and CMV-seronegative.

The CDR3 DNA is TGTGCCAGCAGCTTGTCGCTACGGGAGGGCGAGCAGTACTTC. This translates into CASSLSLREGEQYF. The V gene is TRBV5-4, the J gene TRBJ2-7, with 8 bases matching TRBD2. Trimming cost V 1 base and J 6 bases; bases outside gene matches: 6. Germline assignment: CDR1 SGHNT and CDR2 YYREEE (reference sequence). The CDR3 consists of 14 residues. Full variable domain (outside the CDR3, taken from reference TRBV5-4 and TRBJ2-7): ETGVTQSPTHLIKTRGQQVTLRCSSQSGHNTVSWYQQALGQGPQFIFQYYREEENGRGNFPPRFSGLQFPNYSSELNVNALELDDSALYLCASSLSLREGEQYFGPGTRLTVT.

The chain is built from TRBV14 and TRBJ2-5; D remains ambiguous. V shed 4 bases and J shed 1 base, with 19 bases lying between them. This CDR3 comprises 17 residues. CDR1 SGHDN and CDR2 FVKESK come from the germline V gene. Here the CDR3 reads CASSRFLGGNLQETQYF. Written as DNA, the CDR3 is TGTGCCAGCAGCCGATTTCTAGGTGGCAATCTCCAAGAGACCCAGTACTTC.

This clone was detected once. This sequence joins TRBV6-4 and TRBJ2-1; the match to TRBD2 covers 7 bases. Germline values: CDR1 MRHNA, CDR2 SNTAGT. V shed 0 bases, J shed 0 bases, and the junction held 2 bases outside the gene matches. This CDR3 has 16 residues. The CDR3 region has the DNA TGTGCCAGCAGTGACTCCGGCGGGAGCTCCTACAATGAGCAGTTCTTC. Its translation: CASSDSGGSSYNEQFF.

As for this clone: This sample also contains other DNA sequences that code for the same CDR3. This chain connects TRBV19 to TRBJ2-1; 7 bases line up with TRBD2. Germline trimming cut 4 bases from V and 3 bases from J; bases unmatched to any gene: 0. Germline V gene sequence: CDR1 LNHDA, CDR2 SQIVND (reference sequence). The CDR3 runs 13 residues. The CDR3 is CASSSGSYNEQFF. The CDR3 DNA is TGTGCCAGTAGTAGCGGGAGCTACAATGAGCAGTTCTTC. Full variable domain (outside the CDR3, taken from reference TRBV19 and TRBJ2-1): DGGITQSPKYLFRKEGQNVTLSCEQNLNHDAMYWYRQDPGQGLRLIYYSQIVNDFQKGDIAEGYSVSREKKESFPLTVTSAQKNPTAFYLCASSSGSYNEQFFGPGTRLTVL.

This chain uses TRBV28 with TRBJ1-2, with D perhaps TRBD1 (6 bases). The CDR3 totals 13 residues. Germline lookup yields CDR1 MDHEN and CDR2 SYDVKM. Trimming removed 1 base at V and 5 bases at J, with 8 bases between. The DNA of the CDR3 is TGTGCCAGCAGTTTATACCAGGGGTATGGCTACACCTTC. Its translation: CASSLYQGYGYTF.

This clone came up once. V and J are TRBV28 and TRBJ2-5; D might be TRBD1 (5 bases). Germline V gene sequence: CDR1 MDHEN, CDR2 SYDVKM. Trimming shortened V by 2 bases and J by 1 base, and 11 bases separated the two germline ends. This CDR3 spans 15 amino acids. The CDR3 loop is CASSLQGQFQETQYF. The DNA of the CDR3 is TGTGCCAGCAGTTTACAGGGCCAGTTCCAAGAGACCCAGTACTTC.

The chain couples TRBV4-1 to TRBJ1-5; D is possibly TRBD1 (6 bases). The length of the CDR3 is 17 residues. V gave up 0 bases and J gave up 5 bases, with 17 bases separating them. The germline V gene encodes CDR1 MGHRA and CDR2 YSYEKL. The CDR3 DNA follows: TGCGCCAGCAGCCAAGACCTCTCCGGGACATTTTATCAGCCCCAGCATTTT. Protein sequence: CASSQDLSGTFYQPQHF.